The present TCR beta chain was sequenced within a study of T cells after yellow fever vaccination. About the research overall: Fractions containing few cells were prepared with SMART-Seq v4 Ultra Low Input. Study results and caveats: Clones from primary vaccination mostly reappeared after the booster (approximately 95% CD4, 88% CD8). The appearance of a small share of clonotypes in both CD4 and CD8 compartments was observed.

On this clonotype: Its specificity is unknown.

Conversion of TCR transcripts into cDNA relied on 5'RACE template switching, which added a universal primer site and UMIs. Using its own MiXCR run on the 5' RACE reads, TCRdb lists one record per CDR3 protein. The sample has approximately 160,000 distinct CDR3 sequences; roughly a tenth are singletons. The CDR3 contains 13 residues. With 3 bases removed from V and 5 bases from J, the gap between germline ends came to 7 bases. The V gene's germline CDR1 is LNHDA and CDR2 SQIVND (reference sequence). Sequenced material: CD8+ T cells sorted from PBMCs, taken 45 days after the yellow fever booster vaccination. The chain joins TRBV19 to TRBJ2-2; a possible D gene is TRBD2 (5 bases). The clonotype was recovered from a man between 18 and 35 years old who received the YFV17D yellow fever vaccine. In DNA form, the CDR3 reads TGTGCCAGTAGTATGGGCGGGACCGGGGAGCTGTTTTTT. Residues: CASSMGGTGELFF.